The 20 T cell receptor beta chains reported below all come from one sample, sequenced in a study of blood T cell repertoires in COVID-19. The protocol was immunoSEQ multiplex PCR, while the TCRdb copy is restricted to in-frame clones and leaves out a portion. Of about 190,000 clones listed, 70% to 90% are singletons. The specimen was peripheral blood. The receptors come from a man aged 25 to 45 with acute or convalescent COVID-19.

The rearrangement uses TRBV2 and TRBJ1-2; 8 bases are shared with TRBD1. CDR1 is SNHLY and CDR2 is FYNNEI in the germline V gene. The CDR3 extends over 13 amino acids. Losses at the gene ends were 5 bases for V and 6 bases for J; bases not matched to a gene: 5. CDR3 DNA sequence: TGTGCCAGCAGTTATGGACAGGGTAATGGCTACACCTTC. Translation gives CASSYGQGNGYTF.

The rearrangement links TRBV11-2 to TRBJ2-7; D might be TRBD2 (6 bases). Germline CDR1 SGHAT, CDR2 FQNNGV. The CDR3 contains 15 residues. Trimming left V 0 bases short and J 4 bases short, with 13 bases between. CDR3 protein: CASSLDRREGYEQYF. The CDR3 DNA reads TGTGCCAGCAGCTTAGATCGGCGGGAAGGGTACGAGCAGTACTTC.

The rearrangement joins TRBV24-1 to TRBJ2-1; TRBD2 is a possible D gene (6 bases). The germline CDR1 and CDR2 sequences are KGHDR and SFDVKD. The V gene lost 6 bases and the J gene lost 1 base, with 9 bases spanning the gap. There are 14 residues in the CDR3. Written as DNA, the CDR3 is TGTGCCACCAGTCCTGGGAGGTCCTACAATGAGCAGTTCTTC. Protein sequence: CATSPGRSYNEQFF.

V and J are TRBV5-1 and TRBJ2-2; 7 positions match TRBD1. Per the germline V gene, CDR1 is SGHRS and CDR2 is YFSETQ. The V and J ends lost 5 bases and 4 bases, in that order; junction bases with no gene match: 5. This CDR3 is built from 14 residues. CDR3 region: CASRRQGSTGELFF. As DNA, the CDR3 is TGCGCCAGCAGGCGACAGGGCAGCACCGGGGAGCTGTTTTTT.

The CDR3 is CASAQLSSYNEQFF. CDR3 coding DNA: TGTGCCAGCGCCCAACTTAGCTCCTACAATGAGCAGTTCTTC. This rearrangement joins TRBV27 to TRBJ2-1; D is uncertain. CDR3 length equals 14 residues. Germline V gene lookup returns CDR1 MNHEY and CDR2 SMNVEV (reference sequence). Trimming removed 8 bases at V and 0 bases at J, with 11 bases between.

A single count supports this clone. The CDR3 DNA reads as TGCAGCGTTGTAGGGGGCATTAGCGACTATGGCTACACCTTC. As protein: CSVVGGISDYGYTF. V gene TRBV29-1 combines with J gene TRBJ1-2; 7 bases agree with TRBD1. Germline V gene lookup returns CDR1 SQVTM and CDR2 ANQGSEA. Trimming took 4 bases from V and 3 from J; bases not matched to a gene: 8. The CDR3 sequence is 14 residues long.

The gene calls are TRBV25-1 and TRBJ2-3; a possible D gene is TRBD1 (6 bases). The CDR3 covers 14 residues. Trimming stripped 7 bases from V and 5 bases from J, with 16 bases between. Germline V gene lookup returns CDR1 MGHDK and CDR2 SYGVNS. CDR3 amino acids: CASKPSSRGDTQYF. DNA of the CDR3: TGTGCCAGCAAGCCTTCCTCCAGGGGAGATACGCAGTATTTT.

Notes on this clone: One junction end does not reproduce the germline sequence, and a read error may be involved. The CDR3 DNA reads TGTGCCAGCAGTGACCGAACCATGGACAGGGGGAGTAACTTC. This codes for CASSDRTMDRGSNF. V usage is TRBV6-1 and J usage is TRBJ2-7; 10 bases agree with TRBD1. This CDR3 is built from 14 residues. CDR1 and CDR2 from the germline V gene are MNHNS and SASEGT.

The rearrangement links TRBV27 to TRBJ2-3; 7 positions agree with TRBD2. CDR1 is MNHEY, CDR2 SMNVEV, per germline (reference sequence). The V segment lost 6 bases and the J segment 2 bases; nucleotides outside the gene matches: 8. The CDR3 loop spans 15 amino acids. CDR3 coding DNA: TGTGCCAGCAGAAAAAGCGGGATTCACACAGATACGCAGTATTTT. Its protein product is CASRKSGIHTDTQYF.

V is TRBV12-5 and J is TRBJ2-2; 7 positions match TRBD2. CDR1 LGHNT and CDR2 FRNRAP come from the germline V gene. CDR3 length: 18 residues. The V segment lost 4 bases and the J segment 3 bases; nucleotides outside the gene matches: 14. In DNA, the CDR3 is TGTGCTAGTGGTTCCCGTACCTTGGGAGGGATCCACACCGGGGAGCTGTTTTTT. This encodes CASGSRTLGGIHTGELFF.

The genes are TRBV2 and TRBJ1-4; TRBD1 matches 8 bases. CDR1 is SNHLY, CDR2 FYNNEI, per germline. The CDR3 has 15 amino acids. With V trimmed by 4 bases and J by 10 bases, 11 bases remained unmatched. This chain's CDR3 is CASSGGLGQGTKLFF. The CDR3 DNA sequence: TGTGCCAGCAGTGGGGGGCTCGGACAGGGCACAAAACTGTTTTTT. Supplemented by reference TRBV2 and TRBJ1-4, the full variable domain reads EPEVTQTPSHQVTQMGQEVILRCVPISNHLYFYWYRQILGQKVEFLVSFYNNEISEKSEIFDDQFSVERPDGSNFTLKIRSTKLEDSAMYFCASSGGLGQGTKLFFGSGTQLSVL.

The CDR3 is CASRGTGKNIQYF. CDR3 sequence (DNA): TGTGCCAGCAGAGGGACAGGAAAAAACATTCAGTACTTC. The gene calls are TRBV28 and TRBJ2-4; 8 positions agree with TRBD1. V shed 6 bases and J 4 bases; nucleotides not matched to a gene: 2. This CDR3 contains 13 residues. Germline V gene lookup returns CDR1 MDHEN and CDR2 SYDVKM.

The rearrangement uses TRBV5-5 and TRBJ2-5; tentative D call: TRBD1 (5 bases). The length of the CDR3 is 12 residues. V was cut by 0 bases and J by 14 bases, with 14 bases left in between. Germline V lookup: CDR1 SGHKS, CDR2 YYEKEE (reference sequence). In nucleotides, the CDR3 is TGTGCCAGCAGCTTGGTGCAGGGCCCAATTTACTTC. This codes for CASSLVQGPIYF.

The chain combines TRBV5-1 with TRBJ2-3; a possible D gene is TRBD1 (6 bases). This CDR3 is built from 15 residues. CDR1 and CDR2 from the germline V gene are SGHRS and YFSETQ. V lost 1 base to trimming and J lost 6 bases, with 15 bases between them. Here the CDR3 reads CASSLNRASSDTQYF. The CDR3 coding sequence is TGCGCCAGCAGCTTGAACAGGGCTTCTAGCGATACGCAGTATTTT.

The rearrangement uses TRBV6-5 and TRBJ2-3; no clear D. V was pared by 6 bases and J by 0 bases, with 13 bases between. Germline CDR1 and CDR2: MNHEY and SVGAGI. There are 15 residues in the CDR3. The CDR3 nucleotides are TGTGCCAGCAGGCGAATTGGTACTAGCACAGATACGCAGTATTTT. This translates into CASRRIGTSTDTQYF.

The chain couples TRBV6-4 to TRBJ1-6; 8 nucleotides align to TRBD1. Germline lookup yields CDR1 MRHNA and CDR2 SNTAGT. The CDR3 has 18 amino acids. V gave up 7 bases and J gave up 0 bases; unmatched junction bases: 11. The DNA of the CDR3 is TGTGCCAGCACCGAGGCGGGACAGGAGAGCTCCTATAATTCACCCCTCCACTTT. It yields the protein CASTEAGQESSYNSPLHF.

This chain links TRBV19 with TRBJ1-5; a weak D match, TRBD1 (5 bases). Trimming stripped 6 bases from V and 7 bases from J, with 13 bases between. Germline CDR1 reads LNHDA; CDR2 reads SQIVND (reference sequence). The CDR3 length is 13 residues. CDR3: CASREGRGQPQHF. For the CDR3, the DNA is TGTGCCAGTAGGGAGGGGAGAGGACAGCCCCAGCATTTT.

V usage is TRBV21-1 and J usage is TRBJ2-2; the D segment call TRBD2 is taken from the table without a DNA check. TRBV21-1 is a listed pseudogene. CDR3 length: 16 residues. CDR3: CASSNVPGNVTGELFF. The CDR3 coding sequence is TGTGCCAGCAGCAATGTTCCCGGGAACGTAACCGGGGAGCTGTTTTTT.

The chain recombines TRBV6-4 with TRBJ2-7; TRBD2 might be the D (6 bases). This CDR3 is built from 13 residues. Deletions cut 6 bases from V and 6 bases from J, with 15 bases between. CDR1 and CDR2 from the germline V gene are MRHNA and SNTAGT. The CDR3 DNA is TGTGCCAGCAGCGAGCGGACTAACTCCGAGCAGTACTTC. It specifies CASSERTNSEQYF.

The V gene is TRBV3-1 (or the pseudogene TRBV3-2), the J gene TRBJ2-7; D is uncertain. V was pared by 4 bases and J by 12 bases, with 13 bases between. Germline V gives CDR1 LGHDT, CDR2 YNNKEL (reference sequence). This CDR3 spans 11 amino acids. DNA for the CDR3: TGTGCCAGCAGCCCGCGGTTCTGTCGGTACTTC. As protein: CASSPRFCRYF.